This T cell receptor beta chain was profiled in a study of blood T cells in healthy people across ages. The length of the CDR3 is 14 residues. The J segment lost 3 bases and the V segment lost 5 bases, leaving 6 bases of the junction unmatched. From germline, CDR1 is LGHDT and CDR2 YNNKEL (reference sequence). This clonotype was counted only a few times. It was with a sample-barcoded 5' primer and a J-beta primer mix that a second PCR of roughly 7 to 12 cycles was run. TCRdb re-derived calls from the 5' RACE reads in MiXCR, one entry per CDR3 protein. The table records about 1 million distinct CDR3 sequences, almost 25% of them present only once. These data were also filed under a second study, of T cells of mothers and their children. This second study says: A few mothers and their six children, all healthy Caucasians, donated.

The receptor comes from a girl between 2 and 10 years old in good health. The rearrangement links TRBV3-1 to TRBJ1-1, with 7 bases fitting TRBD1. Sequencing input: blood. CDR3 coding DNA: TGTGCCAGCAGCTACACAGGGGTGCACACTGAAGCTTTCTTT. Translated, it gives CASSYTGVHTEAFF.